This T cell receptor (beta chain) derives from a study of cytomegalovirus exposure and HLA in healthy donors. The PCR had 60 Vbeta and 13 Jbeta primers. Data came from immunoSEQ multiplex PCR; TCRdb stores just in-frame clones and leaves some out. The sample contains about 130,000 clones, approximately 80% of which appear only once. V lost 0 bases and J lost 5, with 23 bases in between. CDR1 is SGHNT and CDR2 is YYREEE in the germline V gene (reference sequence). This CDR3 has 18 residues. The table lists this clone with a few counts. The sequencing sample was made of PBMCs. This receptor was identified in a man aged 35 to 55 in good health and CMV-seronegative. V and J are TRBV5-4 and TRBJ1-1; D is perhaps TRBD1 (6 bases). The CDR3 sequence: CASSLGGQGLRGRTEAFF. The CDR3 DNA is TGTGCCAGCAGCTTGGGGGGGCAGGGCCTTCGGGGTAGGACTGAAGCTTTCTTT.